This T cell receptor (beta chain) was retrieved from a study of blood T cell repertoires in COVID-19. Sequencing used immunoSEQ multiplex PCR; TCRdb keeps in-frame clones, though not all of them. Counted here are about 220,000 clones, 70% to 90% occurring once; the ten biggest clones make up 10% to 15%. Germline V gene sequence: CDR1 MGHDK, CDR2 SYGVNS. V lost 5 bases and J lost 5; bases outside the gene matches: 14. The CDR3 length is 16 residues. V gene TRBV25-1 combines with J gene TRBJ1-1, with 7 bases lining up with TRBD1. This receptor was taken from a human donor in a cohort sampled during active COVID-19. Input material: peripheral blood. This CDR3 is CASSPDLDRVGTEAFF. CDR3 in DNA: TGTGCCAGCAGTCCAGACCTTGACAGGGTGGGGACTGAAGCTTTCTTT.